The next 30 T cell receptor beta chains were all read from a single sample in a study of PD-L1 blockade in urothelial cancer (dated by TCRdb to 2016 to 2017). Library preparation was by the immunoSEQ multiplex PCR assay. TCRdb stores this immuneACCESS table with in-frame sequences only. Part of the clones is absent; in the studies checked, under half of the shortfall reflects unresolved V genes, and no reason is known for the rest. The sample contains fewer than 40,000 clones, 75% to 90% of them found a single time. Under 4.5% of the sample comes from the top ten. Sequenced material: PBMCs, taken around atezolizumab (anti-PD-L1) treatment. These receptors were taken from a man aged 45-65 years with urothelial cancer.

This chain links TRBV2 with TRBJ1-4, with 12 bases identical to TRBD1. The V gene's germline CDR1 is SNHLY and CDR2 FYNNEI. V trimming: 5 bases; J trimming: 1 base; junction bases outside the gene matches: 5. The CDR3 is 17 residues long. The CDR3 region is CASSTGTGGKTNEKLFF. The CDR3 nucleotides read TGTGCCAGCAGTACCGGGACAGGGGGCAAAACTAATGAAAAACTGTTTTTT.

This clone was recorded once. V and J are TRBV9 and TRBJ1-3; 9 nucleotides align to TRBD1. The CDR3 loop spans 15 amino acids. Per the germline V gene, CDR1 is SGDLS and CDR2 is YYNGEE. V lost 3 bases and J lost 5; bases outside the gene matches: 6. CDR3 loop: CASSAPGTGRNTIYF. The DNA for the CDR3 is TGTGCCAGCAGCGCCCCCGGGACAGGGAGAAACACCATATATTTT.

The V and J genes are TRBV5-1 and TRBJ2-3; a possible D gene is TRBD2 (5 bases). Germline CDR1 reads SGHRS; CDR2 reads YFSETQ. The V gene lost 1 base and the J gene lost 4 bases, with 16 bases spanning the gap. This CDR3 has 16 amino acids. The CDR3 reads CASSLRLSERADTQYF. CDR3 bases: TGCGCCAGCAGCTTGCGGCTAAGCGAGAGGGCAGATACGCAGTATTTT.

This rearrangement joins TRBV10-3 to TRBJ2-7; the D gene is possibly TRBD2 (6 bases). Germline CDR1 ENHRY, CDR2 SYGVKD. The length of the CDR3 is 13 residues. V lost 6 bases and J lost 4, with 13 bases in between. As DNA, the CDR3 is TGTGCCATCAGCGCGGGACCGCCGTACGAGCAGTACTTC. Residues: CAISAGPPYEQYF.

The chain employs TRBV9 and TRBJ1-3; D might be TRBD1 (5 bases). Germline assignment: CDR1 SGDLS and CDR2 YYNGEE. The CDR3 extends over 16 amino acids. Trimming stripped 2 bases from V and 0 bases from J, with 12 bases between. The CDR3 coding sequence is TGTGCCAGCAGCGTGGCAGGGCTTCTCTCTGGAAACACCATATATTTT. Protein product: CASSVAGLLSGNTIYF.

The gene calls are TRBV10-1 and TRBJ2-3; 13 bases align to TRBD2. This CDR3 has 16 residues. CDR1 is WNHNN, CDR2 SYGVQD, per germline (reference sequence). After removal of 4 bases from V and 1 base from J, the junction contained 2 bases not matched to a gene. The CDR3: CASSGGLAGRTDTQYF. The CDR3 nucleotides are TGCGCCAGCAGTGGGGGACTAGCGGGGCGCACAGATACGCAGTATTTT.

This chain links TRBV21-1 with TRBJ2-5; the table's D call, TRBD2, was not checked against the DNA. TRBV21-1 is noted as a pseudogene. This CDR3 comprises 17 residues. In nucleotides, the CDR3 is TGTGCCAGCAGCAAAGGGTCAAATAGTAGACTCCAAGAGACCCAGTACTTC. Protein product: CASSKGSNSRLQETQYF.

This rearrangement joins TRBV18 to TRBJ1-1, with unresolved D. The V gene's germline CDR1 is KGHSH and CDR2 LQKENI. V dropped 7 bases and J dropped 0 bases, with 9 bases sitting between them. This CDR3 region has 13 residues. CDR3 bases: TGTGCCAGCTGTGAGAATATGAACACTGAAGCTTTCTTT. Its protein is CASCENMNTEAFF.

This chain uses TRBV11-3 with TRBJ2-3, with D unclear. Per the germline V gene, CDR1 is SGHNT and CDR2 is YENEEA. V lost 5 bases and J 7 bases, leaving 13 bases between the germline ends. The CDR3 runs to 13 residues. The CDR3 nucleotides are TGTGCCAGCAGCCGCCCACCGACTTATACGCAGTATTTT. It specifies CASSRPPTYTQYF.

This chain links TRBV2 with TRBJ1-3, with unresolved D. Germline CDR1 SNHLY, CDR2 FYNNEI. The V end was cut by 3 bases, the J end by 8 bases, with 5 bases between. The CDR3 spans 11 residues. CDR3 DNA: TGTGCCAGCAGTGATCGGGACACCATATATTTT. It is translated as CASSDRDTIYF.

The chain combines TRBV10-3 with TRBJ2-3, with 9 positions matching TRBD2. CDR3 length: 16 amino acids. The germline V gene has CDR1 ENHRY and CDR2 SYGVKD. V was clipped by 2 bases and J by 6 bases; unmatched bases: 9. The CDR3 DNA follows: TGTGCCATCAGTGAGGTGCCTAGCGGGGTGCTGGATACGCAGTATTTT. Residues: CAISEVPSGVLDTQYF.

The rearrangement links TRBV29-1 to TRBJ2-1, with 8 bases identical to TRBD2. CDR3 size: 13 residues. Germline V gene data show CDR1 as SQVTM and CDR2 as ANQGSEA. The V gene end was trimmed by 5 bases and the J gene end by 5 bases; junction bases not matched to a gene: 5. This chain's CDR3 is CSVRTSGNNEQFF. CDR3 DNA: TGCAGCGTTCGTACTAGCGGAAACAATGAGCAGTTCTTC.

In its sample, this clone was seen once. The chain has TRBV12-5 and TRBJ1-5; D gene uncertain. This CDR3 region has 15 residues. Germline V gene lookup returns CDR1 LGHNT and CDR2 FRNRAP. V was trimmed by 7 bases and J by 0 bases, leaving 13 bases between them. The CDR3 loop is CASAWEGYSNQPQHF. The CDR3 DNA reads TGTGCTAGTGCCTGGGAGGGATATAGCAATCAGCCCCAGCATTTT.

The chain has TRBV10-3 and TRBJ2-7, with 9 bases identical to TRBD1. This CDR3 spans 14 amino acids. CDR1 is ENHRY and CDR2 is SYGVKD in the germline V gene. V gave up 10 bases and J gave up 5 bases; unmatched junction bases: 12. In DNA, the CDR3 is TGTGCCACCAGGACCGGGACAGGGCGTCACGAGCAGTACTTC. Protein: CATRTGTGRHEQYF.

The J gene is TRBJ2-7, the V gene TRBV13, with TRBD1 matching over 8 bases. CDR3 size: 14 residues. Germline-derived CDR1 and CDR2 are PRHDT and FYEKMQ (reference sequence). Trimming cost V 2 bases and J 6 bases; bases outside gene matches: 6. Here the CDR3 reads CASSLPDRVSEQYF. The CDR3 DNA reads TGTGCCAGCAGCTTACCGGACAGGGTTAGCGAGCAGTACTTC.

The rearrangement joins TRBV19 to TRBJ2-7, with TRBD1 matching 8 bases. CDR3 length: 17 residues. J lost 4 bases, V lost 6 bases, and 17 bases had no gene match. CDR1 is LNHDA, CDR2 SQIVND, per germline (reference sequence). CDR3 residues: CASSPTSPGTGAYEQYF. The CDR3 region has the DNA TGTGCCAGTAGCCCTACGTCCCCCGGGACAGGAGCATACGAGCAGTACTTC.

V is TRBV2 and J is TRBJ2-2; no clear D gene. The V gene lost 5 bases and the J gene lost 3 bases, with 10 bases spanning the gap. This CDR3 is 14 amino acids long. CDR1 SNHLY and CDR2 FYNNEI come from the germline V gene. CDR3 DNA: TGTGCCAGCAGTTTCCCCCAGTACACCGGGGAGCTGTTTTTT. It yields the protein CASSFPQYTGELFF. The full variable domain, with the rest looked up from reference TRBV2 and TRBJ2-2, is EPEVTQTPSHQVTQMGQEVILRCVPISNHLYFYWYRQILGQKVEFLVSFYNNEISEKSEIFDDQFSVERPDGSNFTLKIRSTKLEDSAMYFCASSFPQYTGELFFGEGSRLTVL.

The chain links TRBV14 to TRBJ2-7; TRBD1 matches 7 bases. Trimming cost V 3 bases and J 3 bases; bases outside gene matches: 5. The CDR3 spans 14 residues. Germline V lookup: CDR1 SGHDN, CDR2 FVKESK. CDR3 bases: TGTGCCAGCAGCCAGGGACAGCTCTTCTACGAGCAGTACTTC. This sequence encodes CASSQGQLFYEQYF.

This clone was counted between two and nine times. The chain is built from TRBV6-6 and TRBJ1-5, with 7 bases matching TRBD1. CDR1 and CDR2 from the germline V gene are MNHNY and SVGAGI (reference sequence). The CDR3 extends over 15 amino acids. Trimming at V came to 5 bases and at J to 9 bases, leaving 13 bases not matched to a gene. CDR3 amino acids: CASSGTEGLERPQHF. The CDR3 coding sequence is TGTGCCAGCAGTGGGACAGAGGGACTTGAACGGCCCCAGCATTTT.

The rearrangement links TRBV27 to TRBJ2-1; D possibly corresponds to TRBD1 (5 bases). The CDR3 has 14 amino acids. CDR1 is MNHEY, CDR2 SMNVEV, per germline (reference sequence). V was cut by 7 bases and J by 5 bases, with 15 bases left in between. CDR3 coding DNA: TGTGCCAGCATCTCCCGTAGCAGGGACAATGAGCAGTTCTTC. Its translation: CASISRSRDNEQFF.

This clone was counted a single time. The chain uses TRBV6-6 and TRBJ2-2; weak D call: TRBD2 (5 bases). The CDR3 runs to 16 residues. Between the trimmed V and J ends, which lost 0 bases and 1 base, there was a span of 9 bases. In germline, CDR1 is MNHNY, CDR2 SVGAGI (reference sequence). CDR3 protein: CASSYSTGKNTGELFF. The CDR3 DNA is TGTGCCAGCAGTTACTCGACGGGAAAGAACACCGGGGAGCTGTTTTTT.

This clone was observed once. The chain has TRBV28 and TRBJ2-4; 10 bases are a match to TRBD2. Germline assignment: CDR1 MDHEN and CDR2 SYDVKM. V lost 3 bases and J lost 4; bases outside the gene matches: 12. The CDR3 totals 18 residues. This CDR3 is CASSFWTSGVGLKNIQYF. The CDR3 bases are TGTGCCAGCAGTTTTTGGACTAGCGGAGTAGGTTTAAAAAACATTCAGTACTTC. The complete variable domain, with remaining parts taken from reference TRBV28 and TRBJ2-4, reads DVKVTQSSRYLVKRTGEKVFLECVQDMDHENMFWYRQDPGLGLRLIYFSYDVKMKEKGDIPEGYSVSREKKERFSLILESASTNQTSMYLCASSFWTSGVGLKNIQYFGAGTRLSVL.

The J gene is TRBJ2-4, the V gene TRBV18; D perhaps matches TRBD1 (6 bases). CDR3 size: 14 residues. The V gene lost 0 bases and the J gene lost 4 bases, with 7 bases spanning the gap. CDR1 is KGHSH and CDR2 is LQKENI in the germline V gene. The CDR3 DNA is TGTGCCAGCTCACCACCGGGACATAAAAACATTCAGTACTTC. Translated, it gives CASSPPGHKNIQYF.

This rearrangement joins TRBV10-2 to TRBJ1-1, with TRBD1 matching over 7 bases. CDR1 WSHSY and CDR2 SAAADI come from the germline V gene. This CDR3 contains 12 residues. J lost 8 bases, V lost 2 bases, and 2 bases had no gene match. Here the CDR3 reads CASSEPDREAFF. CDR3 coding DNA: TGCGCCAGCAGTGAGCCGGACAGGGAAGCTTTCTTT.

The CDR3: CASSSGTGPMNTEAFF. The CDR3 DNA is TGTGCCAGCAGCTCAGGGACAGGCCCTATGAACACTGAAGCTTTCTTT. The J gene is TRBJ1-1, the V gene TRBV6-6; 8 nucleotides align to TRBD1. The CDR3 runs 16 residues. Germline loops: CDR1 MNHNY, CDR2 SVGAGI (reference sequence). The trim removed 6 bases at V and 0 bases at J, leaving 9 bases unmatched.

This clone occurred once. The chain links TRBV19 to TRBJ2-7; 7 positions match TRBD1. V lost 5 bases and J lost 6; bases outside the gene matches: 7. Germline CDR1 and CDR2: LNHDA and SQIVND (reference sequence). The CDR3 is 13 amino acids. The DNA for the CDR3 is TGTGCCAGTAGTGGGCCACAGGGGCGCGAGCAGTACTTC. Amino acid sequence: CASSGPQGREQYF.

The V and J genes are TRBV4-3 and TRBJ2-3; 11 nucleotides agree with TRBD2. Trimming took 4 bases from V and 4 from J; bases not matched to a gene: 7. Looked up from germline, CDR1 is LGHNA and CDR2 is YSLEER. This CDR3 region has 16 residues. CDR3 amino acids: CASSPDSGRVADTQYF. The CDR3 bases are TGCGCCAGCAGCCCTGATAGCGGGAGGGTCGCAGATACGCAGTATTTT.

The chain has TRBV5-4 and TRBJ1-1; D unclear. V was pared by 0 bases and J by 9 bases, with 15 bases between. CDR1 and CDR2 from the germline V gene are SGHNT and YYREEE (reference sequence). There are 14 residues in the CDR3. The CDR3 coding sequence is TGTGCCAGCAGCTTGGGGAAAGGCGGCGTCAAAGCTTTCTTT. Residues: CASSLGKGGVKAFF. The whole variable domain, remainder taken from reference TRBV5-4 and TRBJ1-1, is ETGVTQSPTHLIKTRGQQVTLRCSSQSGHNTVSWYQQALGQGPQFIFQYYREEENGRGNFPPRFSGLQFPNYSSELNVNALELDDSALYLCASSLGKGGVKAFFGQGTRLTVV.

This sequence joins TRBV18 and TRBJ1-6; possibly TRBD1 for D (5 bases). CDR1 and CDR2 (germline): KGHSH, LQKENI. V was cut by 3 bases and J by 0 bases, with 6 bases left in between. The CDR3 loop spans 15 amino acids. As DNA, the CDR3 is TGTGCCAGCTCACCGGACATCTCCTATAATTCACCCCTCCACTTT. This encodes CASSPDISYNSPLHF.

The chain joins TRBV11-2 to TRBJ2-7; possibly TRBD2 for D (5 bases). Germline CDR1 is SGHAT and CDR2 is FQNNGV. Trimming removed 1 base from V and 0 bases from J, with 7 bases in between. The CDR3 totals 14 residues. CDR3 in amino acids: CASSLAGISYEQYF. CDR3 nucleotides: TGTGCCAGCAGCTTAGCGGGGATCTCCTACGAGCAGTACTTC.